Listed below are T cell receptor beta chains from one sample, sequenced in a study of T-cell memory formation after mild COVID-19. One entry per CDR3 protein results from TCRdb running MiXCR on the 5' RACE reads. The sample carries 150,000 to 200,000 distinct CDR3 sequences, 20% to 25% recorded once. The specimen was PBMCs or a T cell subset sorted from them (not recorded which). The receptors come from an adult woman who had mild COVID-19 (a few samples of this study predate the infection). Cell type and time point are not known. Each CDR3 is given with its conserved first and last residue. The D gene is left open where the match is weak. Size is stated for part of the rows, as once, few or many counts, or as a class when the clone is expanded.

TRBD1 few TRBJ1-5 TRBV27 14 TGTGCCAGCAGCCTCCAGGGGGGGATTCAGCCCCAGCATTTT CASSLQGGIQPQHF
NA few TRBJ1-5 TRBV5-1 15 TGCGCCAGCAGCTTGGAGGGACAAGGGAATCAGCCCCAGCATTTT CASSLEGQGNQPQHF
NA many TRBJ2-7 TRBV7-9 13 TGTGCCAGCAGCTTACCGTCCGGCTACGAGCAGTACTTC CASSLPSGYEQYF
NA few TRBJ1-6 TRBV6-6 14 TGTGCCAGCAGTTACGGGGGATATAATTCACCCCTCCACTTT CASSYGGYNSPLHF
TRBD1 few TRBJ2-1 TRBV9 15 TGTGCCAGCACCCCGACAGGGAATAGGAACAATGAGCAGTTCTTC CASTPTGNRNNEQFF
NA NA TRBJ2-1 TRBV7-2 13 TGTGCCAGCAGCTCCGGATGGGCCACTGAGCAGTTCTTC CASSSGWATEQFF
NA few TRBJ2-5 TRBV4-1 14 TGCGCCAGCAGCCAAGTTGGGAGGCGGGAGACCCAGTACTTC CASSQVGRRETQYF
TRBD2 NA TRBJ2-7 TRBV6-1 16 TGTGCCAGCAACCCGTGGCTGACTAGCGACGCCTACGAGCAGTACTTC CASNPWLTSDAYEQYF
NA NA TRBJ2-2 TRBV7-3 13 TGTGCCAGCAGCTTAAGGTCCGTCGGGGAGCTGTTTTTT CASSLRSVGELFF
TRBD2 NA TRBJ2-4 TRBV4-3 16 TGCGCCAGCAGTCCCGGACTAGCGGGTCTGGGTGACATTCAGTACTTC CASSPGLAGLGDIQYF
NA NA TRBJ2-1 TRBV5-1 14 TGCGCCAGCAGAATGGACGGATTCTCCAATGAGCAGTTCTTC CASRMDGFSNEQFF
TRBD1 few TRBJ1-2 TRBV4-1 16 TGCGCCAGCAGCCAAGTGTCGACAGGGCCTAACTATGGCTACACCTTC CASSQVSTGPNYGYTF
TRBD1 NA TRBJ2-1 TRBV24-1 19 TGTGCCACCAGTCAAGGGACAGGGGGCTGGAAAGGATCCTACAATGAGCAGTTCTTC CATSQGTGGWKGSYNEQFF
TRBD1 NA TRBJ1-1 TRBV29-1 15 TGCAGCGTTGAAGATGAGGGACAGGGCGATTATGAAGCTTTCTTT CSVEDEGQGDYEAFF
NA NA TRBJ1-1 TRBV7-9 17 TGTGCCAGCAGCTTACCCCGGCAGGGCGGATCGAACACTGAAGCTTTCTTT CASSLPRQGGSNTEAFF
NA few TRBJ2-4 TRBV20-1 15 TGCAGTGCTCGGGACTCCGGGGAGTTTGAGAACATTCAGTACTTC CSARDSGEFENIQYF
NA few TRBJ1-1 TRBV12-3/TRBV12-4 17 TGTGCCAGCAGTTTACCATCCTTGGACAGCTTGAACACTGAAGCTTTCTTT CASSLPSLDSLNTEAFF
NA many TRBJ2-7 TRBV4-1 15 TGCGCCAGCAGCCAAGGGGAACAGGGTCCCTACGAGCAGTACTTC CASSQGEQGPYEQYF
NA few TRBJ2-2 TRBV7-9 15 TGTGCCAGCAGCTTAACACGGGCGAACACCGGGGAGCTGTTTTTT CASSLTRANTGELFF
TRBD2 NA TRBJ2-1 TRBV18 16 TGTGCCAGCTCACCACCCGGGGGGGGCACCTACAATGAGCAGTTCTTC CASSPPGGGTYNEQFF
NA few TRBJ2-7 TRBV20-1 13 TGCAGTGCTAGTGACGGCCTCTCCTACGAGCAGTACTTC CSASDGLSYEQYF